A single count supports the clone carrying this TCR beta chain. Data came from immunoSEQ multiplex PCR; TCRdb stores just in-frame clones and leaves some out. The sample lists fewer than 250,000 clones; 80% to 90% were seen once. The data belong to a study of blood T cell repertoires in COVID-19. Turning to the study itself: T cells, B-cell-depleted T cells, or PBMCs provided the cDNA or gDNA that served as material.

The ends lost 2 bases at V and 1 base at J; junction bases unmatched: 0. Germline CDR1 reads SGHTA; CDR2 reads FQGTGA. CDR3 length: 16 amino acids. Sequencing was performed on peripheral blood. The chain joins TRBV7-3 to TRBJ2-3, with TRBD2 identical over 13 bases. The source is a woman of 80 years or more with COVID-19, enrolled during active disease. The CDR3 region has the DNA TGTGCCAGCAGCTTAGGGACTAGCGGGGGCACAGATACGCAGTATTTT. Translation: CASSLGTSGGTDTQYF.